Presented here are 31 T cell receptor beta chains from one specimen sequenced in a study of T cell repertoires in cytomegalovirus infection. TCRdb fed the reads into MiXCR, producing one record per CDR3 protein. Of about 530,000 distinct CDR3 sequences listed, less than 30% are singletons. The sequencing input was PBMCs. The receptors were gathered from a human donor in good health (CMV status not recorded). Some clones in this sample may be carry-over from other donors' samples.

CDR3 region: CASSYQGPGTEAFF. The CDR3 region has the DNA TGTGCCAGCAGTTACCAGGGTCCCGGCACTGAAGCTTTCTTT. The chain has TRBV6-2 or TRBV6-3 and TRBJ1-1, with D possibly TRBD1 on 5 matching bases. This CDR3 has 14 residues. The germline V and J ends were trimmed by 2 bases and 4 bases, with 11 bases remaining between them. Germline-derived CDR1 and CDR2 are MNHEY and SVGEGT.

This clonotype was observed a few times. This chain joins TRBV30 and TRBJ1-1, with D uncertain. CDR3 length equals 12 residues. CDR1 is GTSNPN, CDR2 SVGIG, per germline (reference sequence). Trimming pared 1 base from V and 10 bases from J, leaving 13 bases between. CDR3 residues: CAWSEDDGRAFF. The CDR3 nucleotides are TGTGCCTGGAGTGAGGACGATGGGAGAGCTTTCTTT.

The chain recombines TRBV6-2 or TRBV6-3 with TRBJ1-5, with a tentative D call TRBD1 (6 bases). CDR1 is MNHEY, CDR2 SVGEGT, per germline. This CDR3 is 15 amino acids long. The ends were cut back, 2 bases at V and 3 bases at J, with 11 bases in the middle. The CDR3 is CASSYHTGNNQPQHF. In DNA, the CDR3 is TGTGCCAGCAGTTACCATACAGGGAACAATCAGCCCCAGCATTTT.

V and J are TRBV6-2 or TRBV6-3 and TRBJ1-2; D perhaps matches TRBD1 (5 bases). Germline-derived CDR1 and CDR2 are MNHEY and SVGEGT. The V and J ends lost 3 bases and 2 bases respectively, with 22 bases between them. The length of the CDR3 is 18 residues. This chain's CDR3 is CASSYPESPGRKNYGYTF. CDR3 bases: TGTGCCAGCAGTTATCCCGAATCTCCGGGACGGAAGAACTATGGCTACACCTTC.

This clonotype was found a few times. The CDR3 spells CASSLNGQGYEQYF. In DNA, the CDR3 is TGTGCCAGCAGCTTAAACGGACAGGGCTACGAGCAGTACTTC. This chain connects TRBV7-3 to TRBJ2-7; 8 bases align to TRBD1. Germline V CDR1 and CDR2: SGHTA, FQGTGA. V shed 1 base, J shed 3 bases, and the junction held 2 bases outside the gene matches. This CDR3 is 14 amino acids long.

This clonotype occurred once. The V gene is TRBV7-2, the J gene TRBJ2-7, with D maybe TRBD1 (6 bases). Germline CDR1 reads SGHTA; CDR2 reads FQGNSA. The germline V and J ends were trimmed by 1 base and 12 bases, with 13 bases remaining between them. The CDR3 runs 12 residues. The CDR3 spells CASSLGSGESYV. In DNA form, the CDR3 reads TGTGCCAGCAGCTTAGGTTCAGGGGAGTCGTACGTC.

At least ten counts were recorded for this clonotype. As DNA, the CDR3 is TGTGCCAGCAGCTTTGGGTTCCAAGAGACCCAGTACTTC. It translates to CASSFGFQETQYF. This chain uses TRBV7-3 with TRBJ2-5; D is undetermined. The germline CDR1 and CDR2 sequences are SGHTA and FQGTGA. CDR3 size: 13 residues. The V and J ends lost 3 bases and 1 base respectively, with 6 bases between them.

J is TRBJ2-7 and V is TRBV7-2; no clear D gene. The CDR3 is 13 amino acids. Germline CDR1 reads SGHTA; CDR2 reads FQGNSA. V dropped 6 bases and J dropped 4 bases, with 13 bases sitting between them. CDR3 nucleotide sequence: TGTGCCAGCAGTTTCCGTCCCAATTACGAGCAGTACGTC. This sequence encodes CASSFRPNYEQYV.

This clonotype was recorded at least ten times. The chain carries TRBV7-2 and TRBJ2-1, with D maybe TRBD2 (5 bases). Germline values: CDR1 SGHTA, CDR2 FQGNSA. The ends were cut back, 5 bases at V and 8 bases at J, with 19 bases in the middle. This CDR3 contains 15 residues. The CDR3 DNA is TGTGCCAGCAGCGTACATTGGCTAGCTACCTATGAGCAGTTCTTC. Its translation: CASSVHWLATYEQFF.

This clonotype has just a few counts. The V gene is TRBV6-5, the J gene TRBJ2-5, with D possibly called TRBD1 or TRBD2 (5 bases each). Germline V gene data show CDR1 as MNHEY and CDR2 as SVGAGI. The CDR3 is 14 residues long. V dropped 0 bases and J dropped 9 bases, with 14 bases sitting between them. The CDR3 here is CASSYSGVEVAQYF. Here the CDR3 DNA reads TGTGCCAGCAGTTACTCGGGGGTGGAAGTGGCCCAGTACTTC.

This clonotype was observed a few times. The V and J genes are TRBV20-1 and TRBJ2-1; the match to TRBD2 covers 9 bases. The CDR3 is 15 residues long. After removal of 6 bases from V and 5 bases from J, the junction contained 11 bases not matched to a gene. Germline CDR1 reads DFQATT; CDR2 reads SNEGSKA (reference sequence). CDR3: CSARISGSRHNEQFF. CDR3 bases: TGCAGTGCCAGAATTAGCGGGAGCCGACACAATGAGCAGTTCTTC.

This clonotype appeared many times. The CDR3 nucleotides read TGTGCCAGCAGTTACGGGCTAGCGGGAGGGGGCCGGTTAGGCGAGCAGTTCTTC. Its translation is CASSYGLAGGGRLGEQFF. The chain uses TRBV6-6 and TRBJ2-1, with TRBD2 identical over 12 bases. J gave up 10 bases and V 2 bases, and 15 bases lay outside the gene matches. The CDR3 spans 18 residues. CDR1 and CDR2 from the germline V gene are MNHNY and SVGAGI (reference sequence).

DNA for the CDR3: TGTGCCAGCAGCCCAATGAGGGGAGGCTTTACCTACGAGCAGTACTTC. Its protein product is CASSPMRGGFTYEQYF. This chain links TRBV28 with TRBJ2-7; TRBD2 is a possible D gene (6 bases). Germline-derived CDR1 and CDR2 are MDHEN and SYDVKM. The V end was cut by 6 bases, the J end by 2 bases, with 20 bases between. There are 16 residues in the CDR3.

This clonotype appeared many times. The CDR3, as DNA: TGTGCCAGCAGCTTAGCCGACGGGGGGGAGACCCAGTACTTC. As protein: CASSLADGGETQYF. The chain uses TRBV11-3 and TRBJ2-5, with 7 positions matching TRBD2. Germline V gene lookup returns CDR1 SGHNT and CDR2 YENEEA. This CDR3 is 14 amino acids long. J lost 5 bases, V lost 1 base, and 4 bases had no gene match.

The CDR3 loop reads CASTRLLPGETQYF. The CDR3 coding sequence is TGTGCCAGCACCAGACTATTACCTGGGGAGACCCAGTACTTC. V usage is TRBV6-6 and J usage is TRBJ2-5; TRBD2 might be the D (5 bases). This CDR3 spans 14 amino acids. Germline CDR1 reads MNHNY; CDR2 reads SVGAGI (reference sequence). The V end was cut by 7 bases, the J end by 5 bases, with 17 bases between.

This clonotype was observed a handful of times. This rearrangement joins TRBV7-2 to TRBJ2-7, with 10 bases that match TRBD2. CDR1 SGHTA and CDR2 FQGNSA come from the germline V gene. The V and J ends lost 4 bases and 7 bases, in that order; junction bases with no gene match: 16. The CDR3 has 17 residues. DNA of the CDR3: TGTGCCAGCAGCTCACTCCTAGCGGGAGATCCCCGGGTGGAGCAGTACGTC. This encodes CASSSLLAGDPRVEQYV.

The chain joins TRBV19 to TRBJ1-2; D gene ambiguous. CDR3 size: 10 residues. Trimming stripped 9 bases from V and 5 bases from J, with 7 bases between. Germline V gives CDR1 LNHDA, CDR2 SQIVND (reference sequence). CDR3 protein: CASRQYGYTF. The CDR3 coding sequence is TGTGCCAGCAGGCAGTATGGCTACACCTTC. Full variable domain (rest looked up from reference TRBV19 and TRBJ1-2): DGGITQSPKYLFRKEGQNVTLSCEQNLNHDAMYWYRQDPGQGLRLIYYSQIVNDFQKGDIAEGYSVSREKKESFPLTVTSAQKNPTAFYLCASRQYGYTFGSGTRLTVV.

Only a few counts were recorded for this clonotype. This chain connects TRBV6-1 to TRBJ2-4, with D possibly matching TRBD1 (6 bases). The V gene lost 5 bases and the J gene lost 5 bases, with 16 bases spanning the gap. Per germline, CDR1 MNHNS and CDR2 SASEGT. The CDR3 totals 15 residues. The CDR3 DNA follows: TGTGCCAGCAGTTTGCAACAGGGCTGGGAAAACATTCAGTACTTC. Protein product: CASSLQQGWENIQYF.

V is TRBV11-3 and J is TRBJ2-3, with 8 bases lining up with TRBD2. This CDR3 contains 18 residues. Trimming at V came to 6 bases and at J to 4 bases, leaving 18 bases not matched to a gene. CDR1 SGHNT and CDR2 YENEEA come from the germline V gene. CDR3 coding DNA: TGTGCCAGCAGTTTCCTCACCCGACTAGCGCCGGCGTCAGATACGCAGTATTTT. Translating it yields CASSFLTRLAPASDTQYF.

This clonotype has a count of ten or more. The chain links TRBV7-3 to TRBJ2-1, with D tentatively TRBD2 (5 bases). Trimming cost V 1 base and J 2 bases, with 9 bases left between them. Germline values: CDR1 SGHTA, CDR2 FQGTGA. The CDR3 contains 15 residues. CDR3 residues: CASSLIASTYNEQFF. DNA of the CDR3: TGTGCCAGCAGCTTAATAGCTAGCACCTACAATGAGCAGTTCTTC.

CDR3 sequence reads: CASSSPPSYNEQFF. As DNA, the CDR3 is TGTGCCAGCAGCTCCCCCCCGTCCTACAATGAGCAGTTCTTC. J is TRBJ2-1 and V is TRBV11-2, with D unclear. With 4 bases removed from V and 1 base from J, the gap between germline ends came to 8 bases. The CDR3 extends over 14 amino acids. The germline gives CDR1 SGHAT, CDR2 FQNNGV.

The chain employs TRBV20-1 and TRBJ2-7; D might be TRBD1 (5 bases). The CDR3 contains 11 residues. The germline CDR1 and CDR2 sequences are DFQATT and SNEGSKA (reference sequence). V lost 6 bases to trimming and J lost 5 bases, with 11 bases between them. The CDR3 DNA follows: TGCAGTGCAGGGGCAGGGAACGAGCAGTACTTC. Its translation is CSAGAGNEQYF.

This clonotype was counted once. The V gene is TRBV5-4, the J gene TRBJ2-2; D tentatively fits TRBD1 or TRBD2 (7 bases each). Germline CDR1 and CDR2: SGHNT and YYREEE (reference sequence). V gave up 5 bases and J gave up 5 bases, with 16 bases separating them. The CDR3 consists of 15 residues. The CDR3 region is CASSEGRGRTGELFF. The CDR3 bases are TGTGCCAGCAGTGAGGGGAGGGGGCGTACCGGGGAGCTGTTTTTT.

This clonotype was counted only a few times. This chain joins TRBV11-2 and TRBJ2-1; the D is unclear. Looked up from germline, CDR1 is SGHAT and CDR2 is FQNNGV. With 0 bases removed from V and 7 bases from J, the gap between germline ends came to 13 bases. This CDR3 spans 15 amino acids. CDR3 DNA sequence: TGTGCCAGCAGCTTAGATCGATCGCGATTAAATGAGCAGTTCTTC. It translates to CASSLDRSRLNEQFF.

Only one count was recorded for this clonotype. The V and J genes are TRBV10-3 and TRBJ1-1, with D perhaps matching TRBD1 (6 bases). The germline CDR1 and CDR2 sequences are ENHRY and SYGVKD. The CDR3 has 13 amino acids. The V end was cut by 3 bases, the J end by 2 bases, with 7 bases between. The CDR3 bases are TGTGCCATCAGTGAACAGGGTAACACTGAAGCTTTCTTT. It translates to CAISEQGNTEAFF.

The CDR3 nucleotides are TGTGCCAGCAGCTTTAGTACGACGAACACCGGGGAGCTGTTTTTT. Amino acid sequence: CASSFSTTNTGELFF. This rearrangement joins TRBV11-1 to TRBJ2-2; D is unresolved. Germline V lookup: CDR1 SGHAT, CDR2 FQDESV (reference sequence). The CDR3 is 15 amino acids. Trimming took 3 bases from V and 0 from J, leaving 8 bases between them.

The CDR3 sequence is CASSDRTEAFF. As DNA, the CDR3 is TGTGCCAGCAGTGACAGAACTGAAGCTTTCTTT. The chain uses TRBV2 and TRBJ1-1, with no clear D. Germline V gene sequence: CDR1 SNHLY, CDR2 FYNNEI. The CDR3 extends over 11 amino acids. V shed 3 bases and J shed 5 bases, with 4 bases lying between them. The entire variable domain, with the rest obtained from reference TRBV2 and TRBJ1-1, is as follows: EPEVTQTPSHQVTQMGQEVILRCVPISNHLYFYWYRQILGQKVEFLVSFYNNEISEKSEIFDDQFSVERPDGSNFTLKIRSTKLEDSAMYFCASSDRTEAFFGQGTRLTVV.

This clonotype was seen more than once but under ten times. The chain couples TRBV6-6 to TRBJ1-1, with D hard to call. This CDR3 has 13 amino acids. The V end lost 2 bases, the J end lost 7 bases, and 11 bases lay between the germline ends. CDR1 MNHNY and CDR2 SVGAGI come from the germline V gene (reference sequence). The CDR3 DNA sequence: TGTGCCAGCAGTTACGGGGAGGAGGGTGAAGCTTTCTTT. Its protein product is CASSYGEEGEAFF.

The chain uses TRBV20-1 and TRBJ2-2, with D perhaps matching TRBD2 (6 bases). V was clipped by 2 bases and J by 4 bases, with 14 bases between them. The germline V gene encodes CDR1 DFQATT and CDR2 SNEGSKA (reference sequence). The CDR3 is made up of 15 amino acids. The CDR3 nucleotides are TGCAGTGCTAGATCTCCGGGAGTGGGCACCGGGGAGCTGTTTTTT. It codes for CSARSPGVGTGELFF.

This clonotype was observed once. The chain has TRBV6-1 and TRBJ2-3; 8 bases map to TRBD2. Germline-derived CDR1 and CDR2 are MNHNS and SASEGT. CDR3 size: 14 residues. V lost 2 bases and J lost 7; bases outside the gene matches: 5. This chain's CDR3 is CASSEPAGVYTQYF. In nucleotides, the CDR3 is TGTGCCAGCAGTGAACCAGCGGGAGTATATACGCAGTATTTT.

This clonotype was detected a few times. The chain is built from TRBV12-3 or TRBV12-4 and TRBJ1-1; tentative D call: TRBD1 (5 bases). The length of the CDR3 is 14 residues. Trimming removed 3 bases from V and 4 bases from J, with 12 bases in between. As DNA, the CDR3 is TGTGCCAGCAGTTTGCAAGGGGTTGGCACTGAAGCTTTCTTT. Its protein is CASSLQGVGTEAFF.